The 4 T cell receptor beta chains in this list originate from one sample, sequenced in a study of regulatory T cells in long-lasting Graves disease listed by TCRdb under 2021. In light of the paper, this sample's time point label describes: newly diagnosed GD, antithyroid drugs for less than 3 months. RNA was extracted from PBMCs in TRIzol for both TCR sequencing and RNA sequencing. Receptors were amplified or captured by multiplex PCR. Instrument on record: Illumina HiSeq 4000. CDR3 regions were amplified by Arm-PCR with iRepertoire HTBI primers to construct TCR beta libraries. TCRdb reprocessing: public reads trimmed at Q25 with fastp, clones called with MiXCR, in-frame beta chains kept. A single entry per CDR3 protein holds the most common genes and DNA from its merged rows. Counted in this sample were 530,000 or so distinct CDR3 sequences; 13% of them appeared once. Jointly, the top ten make up more than 8.5% of the sample.

This same sample was also part of a study on T cells in Graves' hyperthyroidism and ophthalmopathy.

The sequencing here drew on peripheral blood mononuclear cells (PBMCs), taken at new diagnosis, from a patient treated with antithyroid drugs. The receptors were gathered from a man younger than 45 with Graves disease. Donor details come from another sample of the same person, matched by shared clones.

The chain recombines TRBV12-3 or TRBV12-4 with TRBJ2-2; D is possibly TRBD2 (5 bases). The CDR3 sequence is 13 residues long. With 5 bases removed from V and 6 bases from J, the gap between germline ends came to 10 bases. The CDR3 coding sequence is TGTGCCAGCAGTCGAAGGGAGCCCGGGGAGCTGTTTTTT. The encoded protein is CASSRREPGELFF.

This clonotype came up a few times. This chain links TRBV4-1 with TRBJ2-5; D may be TRBD1 (5 bases). Germline-derived CDR1 and CDR2 are MGHRA and YSYEKL. V was pared by 0 bases and J by 9 bases, with 11 bases between. This CDR3 region has 13 residues. CDR3 protein: CASSQDVGRPQYF. The CDR3 nucleotides read TGCGCCAGCAGCCAAGATGTGGGGCGCCCCCAGTACTTC.

This clonotype was seen only a few times. The rearrangement links TRBV7-2 to TRBJ2-6; D gene unclear. The V end was cut by 5 bases, the J end by 1 base, with 9 bases between. Germline lookup yields CDR1 SGHTA and CDR2 FQGNSA. The CDR3 sequence is 15 residues long. CDR3 nucleotides: TGTGCCAGCAGCCTTCAAGTGTCTGGGGCCAACGTCCTGACTTTC. Encoded protein: CASSLQVSGANVLTF.

V and J are TRBV9 and TRBJ2-2, with D unclear. V was cut by 0 bases and J by 6 bases, with 9 bases left in between. Per germline, CDR1 SGDLS and CDR2 YYNGEE. The CDR3 is made up of 14 amino acids. DNA for the CDR3: TGTGCCAGCAGCGTAGACAATAGGGCCGGGGAGCTGTTTTTT. As protein: CASSVDNRAGELFF.